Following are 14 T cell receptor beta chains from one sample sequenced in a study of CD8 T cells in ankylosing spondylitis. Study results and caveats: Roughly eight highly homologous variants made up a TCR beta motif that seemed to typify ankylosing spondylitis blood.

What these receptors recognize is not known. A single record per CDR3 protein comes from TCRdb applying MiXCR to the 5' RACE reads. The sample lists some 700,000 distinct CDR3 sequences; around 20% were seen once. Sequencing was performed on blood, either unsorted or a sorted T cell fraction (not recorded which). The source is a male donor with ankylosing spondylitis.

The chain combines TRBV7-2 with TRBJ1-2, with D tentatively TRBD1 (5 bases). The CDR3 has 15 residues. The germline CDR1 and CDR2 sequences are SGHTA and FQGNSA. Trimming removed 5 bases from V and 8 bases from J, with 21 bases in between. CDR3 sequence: CASSLLTGGSSGYTF. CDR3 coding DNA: TGTGCCAGCAGCCTTCTTACGGGGGGTAGTAGCGGCTACACCTTC. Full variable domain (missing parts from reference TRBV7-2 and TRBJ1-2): GAGVSQSPSNKVTEKGKDVELRCDPISGHTALYWYRQSLGQGLEFLIYFQGNSAPDKSGLPSDRFSAERTGGSVSTLTIQRTQQEDSAVYLCASSLLTGGSSGYTFGSGTRLTVV.

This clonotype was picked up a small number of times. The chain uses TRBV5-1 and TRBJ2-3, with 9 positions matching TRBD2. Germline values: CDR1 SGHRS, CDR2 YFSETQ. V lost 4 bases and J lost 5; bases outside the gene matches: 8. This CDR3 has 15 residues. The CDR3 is CASSPGLASLDTQYF. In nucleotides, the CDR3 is TGCGCCAGCAGCCCGGGACTAGCTTCCCTAGATACGCAGTATTTT.

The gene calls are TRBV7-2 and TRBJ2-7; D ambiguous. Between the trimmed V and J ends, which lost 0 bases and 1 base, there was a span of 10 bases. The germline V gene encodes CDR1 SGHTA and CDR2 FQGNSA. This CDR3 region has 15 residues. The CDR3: CASSLAGGVSYEQYF. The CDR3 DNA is TGTGCCAGCAGCTTAGCCGGTGGAGTGTCCTACGAGCAGTACTTC. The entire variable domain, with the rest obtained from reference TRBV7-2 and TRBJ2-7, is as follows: GAGVSQSPSNKVTEKGKDVELRCDPISGHTALYWYRQSLGQGLEFLIYFQGNSAPDKSGLPSDRFSAERTGGSVSTLTIQRTQQEDSAVYLCASSLAGGVSYEQYFGPGTRLTVT.

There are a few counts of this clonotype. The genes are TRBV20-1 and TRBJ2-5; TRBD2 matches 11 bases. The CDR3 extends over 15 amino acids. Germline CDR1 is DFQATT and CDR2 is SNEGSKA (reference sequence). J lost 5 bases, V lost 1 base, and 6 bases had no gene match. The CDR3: CSARGLAGGWETQYF. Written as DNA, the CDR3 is TGCAGTGCTAGAGGCCTAGCGGGGGGTTGGGAGACCCAGTACTTC.

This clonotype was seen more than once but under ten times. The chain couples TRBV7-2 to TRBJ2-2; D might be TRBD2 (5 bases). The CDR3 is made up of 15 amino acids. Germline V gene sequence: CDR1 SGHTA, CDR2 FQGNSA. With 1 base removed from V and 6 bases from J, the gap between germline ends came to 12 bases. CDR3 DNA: TGTGCCAGCAGCTTAGTTCGGGGTCCCGCCGGGGAGCTGTTTTTT. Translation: CASSLVRGPAGELFF.

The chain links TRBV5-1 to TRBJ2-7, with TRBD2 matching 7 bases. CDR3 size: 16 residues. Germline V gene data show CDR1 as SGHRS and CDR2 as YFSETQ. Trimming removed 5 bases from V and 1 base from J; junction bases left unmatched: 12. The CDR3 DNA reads TGCGCCAGCAGTAGGGGTGTAGCTAGCGGATCCTACGAGCAGTACTTC. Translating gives CASSRGVASGSYEQYF.

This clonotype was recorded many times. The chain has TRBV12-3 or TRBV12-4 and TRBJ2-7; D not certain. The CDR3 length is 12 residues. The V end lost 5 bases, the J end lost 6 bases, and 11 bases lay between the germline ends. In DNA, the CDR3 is TGTGCCAGCAGTCCCCCGGGTTTCGAGCAGTACTTC. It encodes CASSPPGFEQYF.

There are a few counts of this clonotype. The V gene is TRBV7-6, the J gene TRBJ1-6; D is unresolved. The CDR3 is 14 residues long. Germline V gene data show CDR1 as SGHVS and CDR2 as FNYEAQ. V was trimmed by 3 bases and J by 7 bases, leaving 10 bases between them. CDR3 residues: CASSFDTPNSPLHF. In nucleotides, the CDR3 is TGTGCCAGCAGCTTTGACACCCCAAATTCACCCCTCCACTTT.

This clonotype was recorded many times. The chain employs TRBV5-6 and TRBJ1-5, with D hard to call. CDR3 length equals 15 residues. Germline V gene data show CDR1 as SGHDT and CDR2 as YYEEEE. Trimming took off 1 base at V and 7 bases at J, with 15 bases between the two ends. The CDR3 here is CASSLRTAGGQPQHF. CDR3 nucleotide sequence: TGTGCCAGCAGCTTGAGGACTGCCGGTGGGCAGCCCCAGCATTTT.

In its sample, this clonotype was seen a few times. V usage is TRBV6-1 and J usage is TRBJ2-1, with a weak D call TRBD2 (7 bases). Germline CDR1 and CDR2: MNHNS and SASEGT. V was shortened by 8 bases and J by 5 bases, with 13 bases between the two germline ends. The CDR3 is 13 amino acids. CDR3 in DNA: TGTGCCAGCCTCGGGGGGCGGAACAATGAGCAGTTCTTC. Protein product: CASLGGRNNEQFF.

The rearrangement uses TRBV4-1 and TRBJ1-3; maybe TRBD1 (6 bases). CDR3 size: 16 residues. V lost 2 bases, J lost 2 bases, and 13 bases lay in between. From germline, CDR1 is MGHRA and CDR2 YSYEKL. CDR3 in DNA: TGCGCCAGCAGCCAACCTAACAGGGTAGCTGGAAACACCATATATTTT. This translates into CASSQPNRVAGNTIYF.

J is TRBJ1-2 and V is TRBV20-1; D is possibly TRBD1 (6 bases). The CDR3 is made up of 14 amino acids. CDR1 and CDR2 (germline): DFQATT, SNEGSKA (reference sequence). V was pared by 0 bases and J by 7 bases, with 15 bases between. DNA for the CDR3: TGCAGTGCTAGAGATCCGGGGGCTTGGGGTGGCTACACCTTC. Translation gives CSARDPGAWGGYTF.

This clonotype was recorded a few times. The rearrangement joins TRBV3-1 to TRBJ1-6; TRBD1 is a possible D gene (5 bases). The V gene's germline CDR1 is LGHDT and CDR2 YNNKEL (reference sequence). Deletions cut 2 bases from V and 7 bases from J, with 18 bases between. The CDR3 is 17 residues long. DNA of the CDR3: TGTGCCAGCAGCCAACTAAGCGGCGGGGGAGGCAATTCACCCCTCCACTTT. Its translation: CASSQLSGGGGNSPLHF.

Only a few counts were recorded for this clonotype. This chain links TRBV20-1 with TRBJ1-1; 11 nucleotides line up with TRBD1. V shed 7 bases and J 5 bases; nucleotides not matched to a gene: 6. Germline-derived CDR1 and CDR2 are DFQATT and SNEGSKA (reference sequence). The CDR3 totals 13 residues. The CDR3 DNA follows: TGCAGTGGCGGACAGGGGGCGCGGACTGAAGCTTTCTTT. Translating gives CSGGQGARTEAFF.